Sequencing of this TCR beta chain was carried out in a study of human T cells and chemical hapten exposure. Study-wide results and caveats: Clustering by CDR3 similarity yielded significantly more large clusters from expanded TCRs than controls. PT1 expanded TCR counts correlated positively with patch test score.

Individual cDNA molecules had unique molecular identifiers attached to them by the library. Using its own MiXCR run on the RACE reads, TCRdb lists one record per CDR3 protein. The sample consists of tens of thousands of distinct CDR3 sequences, around 10% of them appearing once. This clonotype was recorded a few times. Its antigen is unknown. This CDR3 has 14 amino acids. Germline assignment: CDR1 SEHNR and CDR2 FQNEAQ (reference sequence). J was trimmed by 6 bases and V by 8 bases; bases with no gene match: 10. Time point defined: patch test 2, 6 weeks after DPC sensitization. This sample's treatment: therapeutic diphenylcyclopropenone sensitization with weekly scalp DPC. Drawing of blood took place ahead of applying each patch test.

V and J are TRBV7-9 and TRBJ1-2, with 9 bases lining up with TRBD1. Sequencing was performed on whole blood, taken in connection with sensitization to the hapten diphenylcyclopropenone (DPC). The receptor's source is a man between 40 and 49 years old with alopecia areata. Some clones in this sample may be carry-over from other donors' samples. The CDR3 coding sequence is TGTGCCAGCGGCGGGGACAGGGATTCGAATGGCTACACCTTC. It is translated as CASGGDRDSNGYTF. Full variable domain (remainder filled in from reference TRBV7-9 and TRBJ1-2): DTGVSQNPRHKITKRGQNVTFRCDPISEHNRLYWYRQTLGQGPEFLTYFQNEAQLEKSRLLSDRFSAERPKGSFSTLEIQRTEQGDSAMYLCASGGDRDSNGYTFGSGTRLTVV.